This section outlines one T cell receptor beta chain sequence together with its context. 200 to 250 ng DNA, 30,000 or so T cell genomes, went into each sorted-subset replicate PCR. Clones were sequenced by immunoSEQ multiplex PCR, and TCRdb holds only the in-frame ones, with some missing. Here the sample spans 1,100,000 or so clones, approximately 80% being singletons. The data were obtained in a study of shared clonotypes between healthy human individuals. This CDR3 spans 18 amino acids. Germline CDR1 SGHRS, CDR2 YFSETQ. The germline V and J ends were trimmed by 4 bases and 0 bases, with 21 bases remaining between them.

The gene calls are TRBV5-1 and TRBJ2-3; D may be TRBD1 or TRBD2 (6 bases each). The sequencing sample was made of memory CD4+ T cells from PBMCs. Subset specified: CD45RA-negative fraction. The sequence was obtained from a man in his late teens or twenties in good health. Some clones in this sample may be carry-over from other donors' samples. This CDR3 reads CASSTRGQFGYSTDTQYF. CDR3 bases: TGCGCCAGCAGCACCCGGGGGCAATTTGGGTATAGCACAGATACGCAGTATTTT.